These 16 T cell receptor beta chains were all obtained from the same sample, sequenced in a study of blood T cell repertoires in COVID-19. Generated by immunoSEQ multiplex PCR, the TCRdb table keeps only in-frame clones and is missing some. Here the sample spans a few hundred thousand clones, roughly 86% being singletons. Sequenced sample: PBMCs or T cells enriched from blood (not recorded which). The receptors shown here come from a young man who had recovered from COVID-19.

The V and J genes are TRBV14 and TRBJ2-7; D gene ambiguous. Germline loops: CDR1 SGHDN, CDR2 FVKESK. The CDR3 sequence is 15 residues long. The V end was cut by 0 bases, the J end by 7 bases, with 16 bases between. The CDR3: CASSQDRVRHGEQYF. The CDR3 coding sequence is TGTGCCAGCAGCCAAGATCGAGTCAGGCATGGAGAGCAGTACTTC.

V usage is TRBV10-2 and J usage is TRBJ2-7; D unresolved. V was cut by 3 bases and J by 7 bases, with 16 bases left in between. The CDR3 is 14 amino acids. The germline CDR1 and CDR2 sequences are WSHSY and SAAADI. The CDR3 nucleotides read TGCGCCAGCAGTGAAACCCCACGGTCGACAGAGCAGTACTTC. Encoded protein: CASSETPRSTEQYF.

This rearrangement joins TRBV3-1 (or the pseudogene TRBV3-2) to TRBJ2-2; TRBD2 agrees at 15 bases. V was pared by 8 bases and J by 4 bases, with 2 bases of the junction left unmatched. Germline CDR1 and CDR2: LGHDT and YNNKEL (reference sequence). The CDR3 is 15 residues long. The CDR3 loop is CASRTSGGATGELFF. The CDR3 DNA reads as TGTGCCAGCCGGACTAGCGGGGGGGCCACCGGGGAGCTGTTTTTT.

Only a few counts were recorded for this clone. The genes are TRBV30 and TRBJ1-5; possible D gene TRBD1, 6 bases. The V end lost 3 bases, the J end lost 6 bases, and 15 bases lay between the germline ends. The CDR3 consists of 14 residues. Germline CDR1 is GTSNPN and CDR2 is SVGIG (reference sequence). The CDR3 DNA reads TGTGCCTGGAGCCAACAGGGAAGGGGTCAGCCCCAGCATTTT. This encodes CAWSQQGRGQPQHF. Variable domain in full (rest from reference TRBV30 and TRBJ1-5): SQTIHQWPATLVQPVGSPLSLECTVEGTSNPNLYWYRQAAGRGLQLLFYSVGIGQISSEVPQNLSASRPQDRQFILSSKKLLLSDSGFYLCAWSQQGRGQPQHFGDGTRLSIL.

Here the CDR3 DNA reads TGTGCCAGCAGCGTAGCTCTACAGCTAGCCAAAAACATTCAGTACTTC. Its translation: CASSVALQLAKNIQYF. V is TRBV9 and J is TRBJ2-4; D gene ambiguous. Germline V gives CDR1 SGDLS, CDR2 YYNGEE. The CDR3 is 16 residues long. V gave up 0 bases and J gave up 0 bases, with 10 bases separating them.

The gene calls are TRBV19 and TRBJ1-1; 7 positions agree with TRBD1. With 6 bases clipped from V and 3 bases from J, the junction kept 10 bases outside the gene matches. Germline CDR1 LNHDA, CDR2 SQIVND (reference sequence). This CDR3 region has 15 residues. The CDR3: CASRTGMIRHTEAFF. In nucleotides, the CDR3 is TGTGCCAGTAGGACAGGGATGATTAGGCACACTGAAGCTTTCTTT.

This chain links TRBV6-2 or TRBV6-3 with TRBJ2-3; D is undetermined. Trimming stripped 0 bases from V and 6 bases from J, with 7 bases between. The CDR3 has 13 amino acids. CDR1 is MNHEY and CDR2 is SVGEGT in the germline V gene. The CDR3 nucleotides read TGTGCCAGCAGTTACTCGAGCCGGGATACGCAGTATTTT. Its protein product is CASSYSSRDTQYF.

As for this clone: One junction end disagrees with the germline gene, perhaps due to a read error. The CDR3 reads CASNFGGMSEASF. Here the CDR3 DNA reads TGTGCCAGCAACTTCGGGGGGATGAGTGAAGCTTCCTTT. The chain employs TRBV12-3 or TRBV12-4 and TRBJ1-1; TRBD1 is a possible D gene (5 bases). This CDR3 spans 13 amino acids.

The J gene is TRBJ2-3, the V gene TRBV7-9, with D possibly matching TRBD2 (7 bases). Germline lookup yields CDR1 SEHNR and CDR2 FQNEAQ (reference sequence). V was pared by 9 bases and J by 4 bases, with 20 bases between. The length of the CDR3 is 15 residues. CDR3 protein: CASSGIGGAADTQYF. Written as DNA, the CDR3 is TGTGCCAGTAGTGGAATAGGGGGGGCGGCAGATACGCAGTATTTT.

The V and J genes are TRBV4-1 and TRBJ1-6; no clear D gene. CDR3 size: 13 residues. CDR1 and CDR2 (germline): MGHRA, YSYEKL. V was trimmed by 0 bases and J by 10 bases, leaving 7 bases between them. CDR3 coding DNA: TGCGCCAGCAGCCAAGAGAGGGCCTCACCCCTCCACTTT. Translating gives CASSQERASPLHF.

The gene calls are TRBV10-3 and TRBJ1-2; 7 nucleotides align to TRBD1. The CDR3 runs to 16 residues. Germline V lookup: CDR1 ENHRY, CDR2 SYGVKD. The V segment lost 0 bases and the J segment 6 bases; nucleotides outside the gene matches: 10. This CDR3 is CAISESGDRRGDGYTF. Here the CDR3 DNA reads TGTGCCATCAGTGAGTCGGGGGACAGAAGAGGCGATGGCTACACCTTC.

The V gene is TRBV6-5, the J gene TRBJ2-7; 9 bases map to TRBD1. The J segment lost 1 base and the V segment lost 6 bases, leaving 7 bases of the junction unmatched. Germline V gene lookup returns CDR1 MNHEY and CDR2 SVGAGI. The CDR3 runs to 15 residues. Written as DNA, the CDR3 is TGTGCCAGCAGGGGGGGGACAGGGCGATCCTACGAGCAGTACTTC. Its translation: CASRGGTGRSYEQYF.

This rearrangement joins TRBV18 to TRBJ2-1; D is ambiguous. The CDR3 runs to 13 residues. Germline V gene data show CDR1 as KGHSH and CDR2 as LQKENI. Trimming took 3 bases from V and 5 from J, leaving 8 bases between them. The CDR3 loop reads CASSPSQNNEQFF. CDR3 nucleotides: TGTGCCAGCTCACCGTCACAGAACAATGAGCAGTTCTTC.

Regarding this clone: This sample also contains other DNA sequences that code for the same CDR3. The rearrangement uses TRBV5-1 and TRBJ2-1, with 8 bases identical to TRBD2. Germline CDR1 and CDR2: SGHRS and YFSETQ. This CDR3 contains 15 residues. The J segment lost 1 base and the V segment lost 3 bases, leaving 3 bases of the junction unmatched. CDR3 amino acids: CASSSLAGSYNEQFF. In DNA, the CDR3 is TGCGCCAGCAGCTCCCTAGCGGGTTCCTACAATGAGCAGTTCTTC.

The V gene is TRBV6-1, the J gene TRBJ1-1; 9 positions match TRBD1. CDR3 length equals 14 residues. V lost 3 bases and J lost 1; bases outside the gene matches: 0. Germline V CDR1 and CDR2: MNHNS, SASEGT. CDR3 DNA: TGTGCCAGCAGTGAGACAGGGGGGAACACTGAAGCTTTCTTT. This gives the protein CASSETGGNTEAFF.

The chain couples TRBV5-4 to TRBJ1-2; 7 bases are shared with TRBD1. V gave up 5 bases and J gave up 5 bases; unmatched junction bases: 6. CDR3 length: 13 residues. CDR1 and CDR2 from the germline V gene are SGHNT and YYREEE (reference sequence). The CDR3 nucleotides are TGTGCCAGCAGGTTGAAGGGACAGTATGGCTACACCTTC. This codes for CASRLKGQYGYTF.